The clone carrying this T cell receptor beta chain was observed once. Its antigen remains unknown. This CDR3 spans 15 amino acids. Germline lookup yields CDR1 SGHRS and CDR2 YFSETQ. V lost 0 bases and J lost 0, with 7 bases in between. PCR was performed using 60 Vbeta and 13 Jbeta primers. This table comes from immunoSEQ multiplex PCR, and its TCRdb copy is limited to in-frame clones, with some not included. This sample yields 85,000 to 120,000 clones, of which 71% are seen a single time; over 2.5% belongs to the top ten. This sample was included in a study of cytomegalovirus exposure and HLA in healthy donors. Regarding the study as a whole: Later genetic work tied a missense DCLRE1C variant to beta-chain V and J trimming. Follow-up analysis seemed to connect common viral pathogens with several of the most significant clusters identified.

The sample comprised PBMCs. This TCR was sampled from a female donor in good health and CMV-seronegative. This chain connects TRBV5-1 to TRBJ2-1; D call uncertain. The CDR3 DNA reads TGCGCCAGCAGCTTGGATCCTAGCTCCTACAATGAGCAGTTCTTC. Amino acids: CASSLDPSSYNEQFF.